This is a list of T cell receptor beta chains from one sample in a study of shared clonotypes between healthy human individuals. The repertoire was sequenced with immunoSEQ multiplex PCR; TCRdb's copy has only in-frame clones and lacks some. The sample lists around 600,000 clones, roughly 97% seen once, with approximately 0.057% in the top ten. Sequenced: naive CD4+ T cells sorted from blood. The receptor source for this set is a woman in her twenties or thirties in good health. The CDR3 runs from the conserved cysteine through the conserved F or W. A D gene is named only where the DNA matches it firmly. The listing skips clone size in some rows; elsewhere it reads once, few, many or a size class.

.	.	TRBV29-1	TRBJ1-1	TGCAGCGTTGACTGGACAGTTCATGAAGCTTTCTTT	CSVDWTVHEAFF
TRBD2	.	TRBV4-1	TRBJ2-1	TGCGCCAGCAGCCAAGATCAGGCGGCTAGCGGGAGCCACGAGCAGTTCTTC	CASSQDQAASGSHEQFF
.	.	TRBV28	TRBJ2-3	TGTGCCAGCAGTTTACTCGCAGACTACACAGATACGCAGTATTTT	CASSLLADYTDTQYF
TRBD1	.	TRBV18	TRBJ2-5	TGTGCCAGCTCACCCCAACCGGGACAGCAAGAGACCCAGTACTTC	CASSPQPGQQETQYF
.	.	TRBV7-3	TRBJ2-5	TGTGCCAGCAGCTTATGGCCCCTGATCGAGCAAGAGACCCAGTACTTC	CASSLWPLIEQETQYF
.	.	TRBV7-8	TRBJ1-2	TGTGCCAGCAGTCCCAGTGTGATCCATGGCTACACCTTC	CASSPSVIHGYTF
.	.	TRBV7-9	TRBJ2-5	TGTGCCAGCAGCTGGCTGACAGGCAGTGGATACTTC	CASSWLTGSGYF
TRBD1	.	TRBV5-1	TRBJ2-2	TGCGCCAGCAGGGACAGGGGGTTAAACACCGGGGAGCTGTTTTTT	CASRDRGLNTGELFF
.	.	TRBV28	TRBJ2-3	TGTGCCAGCGATAGGGTAGGGGGGCGGTTCGGGGCAGATACGCAGTATTTT	CASDRVGGRFGADTQYF
.	once	TRBV19	TRBJ2-1	TGTGCCAGTAGTATGCCGCCGGGCGGCAGAGGAGGCAATGAGCAGTTCTTC	CASSMPPGGRGGNEQFF
TRBD1	.	TRBV28	TRBJ2-7	TGTGCCAGCACTGATTGGGACAGCGAAAGCTCCTACGAGCAGTACTTC	CASTDWDSESSYEQYF
TRBD1	.	TRBV19	TRBJ2-5	TGTGCCAGTAGTACGCGGACAGGTCCGGAGACCCAGTACTTC	CASSTRTGPETQYF
.	.	TRBV5-1	TRBJ2-7	TGCGCCAGCAGCTTGGATGTCTCAGGGGCGAGGGGGCAGTACTTC	CASSLDVSGARGQYF
.	.	TRBV28	TRBJ2-7	TGTGCCAGCAGTTTAAGCGGGACAGTCTCCTACGAGCAGTACTTC	CASSLSGTVSYEQYF
TRBD1	.	TRBV10-3	TRBJ2-1	TGTGCCATCAGCCGAGGACAGGGTTCCATCGATGAGCAGTTCTTC	CAISRGQGSIDEQFF
.	.	TRBV11-2	TRBJ1-5	TGTGCCAGCAGCCCAACACGGCGTGATCAGCCCCAGCATTTT	CASSPTRRDQPQHF
TRBD1	.	TRBV11-2	TRBJ1-3	TGTGCCAGCAGCCAACAGGGGACGTCTGGAAACACCATATATTTT	CASSQQGTSGNTIYF
.	.	TRBV29-1	TRBJ2-7	TGCAGCGTTGCCGGGGGGCCGTTGGTAGAGCAGTACTTC	CSVAGGPLVEQYF
TRBD2	once	TRBV7-9	TRBJ2-7	TGTGCCAGCAGCCCCGGGGGGCTAGCGGGAGGCGCCTACGAGCAGTACTTC	CASSPGGLAGGAYEQYF
.	.	TRBV7-8	TRBJ2-1	TGTGCCAGCACCAGAACTCCGGGACGTTTTCACAATGAGCAGTTCTTC	CASTRTPGRFHNEQFF
.	.	TRBV5-5	TRBJ2-2	TGTGCCAGCAGCCGGGGGAGCCAGCGACCTCTCACCGGGGAGCTGTTTTTT	CASSRGSQRPLTGELFF
.	.	TRBV14	TRBJ2-5	TGTGCCAGCAGCCACCTTGGGACGAGGGGGACCCAGTACTTC	CASSHLGTRGTQYF
TRBD2	.	TRBV4-2	TRBJ2-2	TGTGCCAGCAGCCAAACTAGCGGAACCGGGGAGCTGTTTTTT	CASSQTSGTGELFF
.	.	TRBV7-8	TRBJ1-4	TGTGCCAGCAACTTTGGTCGACAGACTAATGAAAAACTGTTTTTT	CASNFGRQTNEKLFF
.	.	TRBV7-9	TRBJ2-3	TGTGCCAGCAGCCTGGAGAGGGATACGCAGTATTTT	CASSLERDTQYF
.	.	TRBV9	TRBJ2-1	TGTGCCAGCAGCCGCCAAATAAGGAATGAGCAGTTCTTC	CASSRQIRNEQFF
TRBD2	.	TRBV6-6	TRBJ2-2	TGTGCCAGCACCCTCCTTAGCGGGAGAACCGGGGAGCTGTTTTTT	CASTLLSGRTGELFF
.	.	TRBV28	TRBJ2-3	TGTGCCAGCAGTACCTCACAGGTCAGGGACTTCACAGATACGCAGTATTTT	CASSTSQVRDFTDTQYF
TRBD2	.	TRBV11-3	TRBJ2-3	TGTGCCAGCAGCTCAACCTCCGGGGGGGCGCAGTATTTT	CASSSTSGGAQYF
TRBD2	.	TRBV5-1	TRBJ2-3	TGCGCCAGCAGCTTGGTGGTAGCGGGAGTGGGAACAGATACGCAGTATTTT	CASSLVVAGVGTDTQYF
.	.	TRBV15	TRBJ1-1	TGTGCCACCAGGAGAGAAAGGGGTTTCGAAGCTTTCTTT	CATRRERGFEAFF
.	.	TRBV18	TRBJ2-7	TGTGCCAGCTCACCACCGGGGGAAACCTACGAGCAGTACTTC	CASSPPGETYEQYF
.	once	TRBV11-2	TRBJ2-5	TGTGCCAGCAGCTTAGGGGCGGCCCAAGAGACCCAGTACTTC	CASSLGAAQETQYF
.	.	TRBV27	TRBJ2-7	TGTGCCAGCAGTCCCTCATACAGGGTCTACGAGCAGTACTTC	CASSPSYRVYEQYF
.	.	TRBV2	TRBJ1-4	TGTGCCATCCGCCCCGGGGCCCCGAAGGGCGAAAAACTGTTTTTT	CAIRPGAPKGEKLFF
TRBD1	.	TRBV28	TRBJ1-5	TGTGCCAGCAGTCCCCGACAGGGGTTCCAGCCCCAGCATTTT	CASSPRQGFQPQHF
.	.	TRBV19	TRBJ1-3	TGTGCCAGTAGTAGGGCGGGGAGCTCTGGAAACACCATATATTTT	CASSRAGSSGNTIYF
TRBD2	.	TRBV10-1	TRBJ2-3	TGCGCCAGCGGGACTAGCGCGACAGATACGCAGTATTTT	CASGTSATDTQYF
.	.	TRBV4-2	TRBJ2-5	TGTGCCAGCAGCCATACCGTGATCCAGGGTACCCAGTACTTC	CASSHTVIQGTQYF
.	.	TRBV15	TRBJ1-2	TGTGCCACCAGCGGAAGAAGCTATGGCTACACCTTC	CATSGRSYGYTF
.	.	TRBV7-2	TRBJ2-1	TGTGCCAGCAGCGGGGGAACCCCAATAAATGAGCAGTTCTTC	CASSGGTPINEQFF
.	.	TRBV10-3	TRBJ2-7	TGTGCCATCAGCCTCACCGGGTTCTCCTACGAGCAGTACTTC	CAISLTGFSYEQYF
TRBD2	once	TRBV5-1	TRBJ2-1	TGCGCCAGCGGGAAAGCGGGATACAATGAGCAGTTCTTC	CASGKAGYNEQFF
TRBD1	.	TRBV11-3	TRBJ2-1	TGTGCCAGCAGCATACAGGGGGCTGGAAATGAGCAGTTCTTC	CASSIQGAGNEQFF
.	.	TRBV28	TRBJ1-1	TGTGCCAGCAGTTTACTACCGCTGAACACTGAAGCTTTCTTT	CASSLLPLNTEAFF